The clone carrying this T cell receptor beta chain was seen only once. The antigen is undetermined. Per the original data handling: ImmunoSEQ output held junction-only sequences without quality scores, so filtering differed. The repertoire was sequenced with immunoSEQ multiplex PCR; TCRdb's copy has only in-frame clones and lacks some. V and J calls and clone size are copied from that table; D and trimming were computed from the DNA. The sample shows 2 million to 2.5 million clones, about 94% of them seen only once. This specimen belongs to a study of shared clonotypes between healthy human individuals. Looking at the study overall: A couple of women and a few men aged 18 to 49 served as donors. The study, taken as a whole, reports: Represented diversity (both genetic and exposure-history) was limited by the small number of donors. Among non-shared clonotypes, generation probabilities were lower than among those shared by all four donors.

Positive CCR7 selection of CD45RO-negative cells yielded the naive CD8 cells, and terminally differentiated effector memory CD45RA+ cells were excluded. The CDR3 sequence is 13 residues long. With 4 bases clipped from V and 6 bases from J, the junction kept 7 bases outside the gene matches. The germline V gene has CDR1 SGHDT and CDR2 YYEEEE. This sequence was found in a young man in good health. Material for sequencing was naive CD8+ T cells sorted from blood. V usage is TRBV5-6 and J usage is TRBJ2-7; TRBD1 matches at 7 bases. The DNA of the CDR3 is TGTGCCAGCAGCATCGACAGGGTCCTCGAGCAGTACTTC. Translating gives CASSIDRVLEQYF.